The clone carrying this TCR beta chain was detected ten times or more. This sample was included in a study of T-cell reconstitution after alpha-beta-depleted transplantation in children. The V gene lost 7 bases and the J gene lost 6 bases, with 10 bases spanning the gap. The CDR3 loop spans 12 amino acids. Unique molecular identifiers tagged the TCRbeta library. TCRdb redid the calling of the PCR reads with MiXCR, one entry per CDR3 protein. This table has about 190,000 distinct CDR3 sequences, about 6.3% appearing once. The chain recombines TRBV12-3 or TRBV12-4 with TRBJ1-5; D is undetermined. This receptor was obtained from a human donor who donated a stem cell graft to a child with Wiskott-Aldrich syndrome. The specimen was PBMCs from the stem cell graft donor, collected from the stem cell graft. Here the CDR3 reads CASNQPGQPQHF. CDR3 bases: TGTGCCAGCAACCAACCTGGTCAGCCCCAGCATTTT.